These T cell receptor beta chains were read from a single sample in a study of blood T cell repertoires in COVID-19. TCRdb keeps only in-frame clones here, not all; method: immunoSEQ multiplex PCR. The sample consists of approximately 180,000 clones, roughly 84% of them appearing once. The sequenced sample was peripheral blood. All receptors come from a woman older than 75 with acute or convalescent COVID-19. CDR3s include the opening cysteine and the closing phenylalanine or tryptophan. The D gene is left open where the match is weak. Clone size, where shown, is once, few, many, or a class for clones that have expanded.

-	TRBJ2-3	TRBV5-4	-	TGTGCCAGCAGCATGGGACTTCGTGGGGATACGCAGTATTTT	CASSMGLRGDTQYF
-	TRBJ1-2	TRBV7-9	-	TGTGCCAGCACCGGCCGTGAGAGACAGAACTATGGCTACACCTTC	CASTGRERQNYGYTF
TRBD1	TRBJ1-5	TRBV27	few	TGTGCCAGCAGCTCCCAGGGGGCAAGTCAGCCCCAGCATTTT	CASSSQGASQPQHF
-	TRBJ2-6	TRBV29-1	-	TGCAGCGCCCGCATGAGGCGCTCTGGGGCCAACGTCCTGACTTTC	CSARMRRSGANVLTF
-	TRBJ2-1	TRBV3-1/TRBV3-2	once	TGTGCCAGCAGCCGCCTGAGGCGCGCCAACAATGAGCAGTTCTTC	CASSRLRRANNEQFF
TRBD2	TRBJ2-2	TRBV19	-	TGTGCCAGTAGTATAACTAGCGGGAGCACCGGGGAGCTGTTTTTT	CASSITSGSTGELFF
-	TRBJ2-2	TRBV2	-	TGTGCCAGCATCCCGGACAGGAACACCGGGGAGCTGTTTTTT	CASIPDRNTGELFF
-	TRBJ2-3	TRBV7-9	-	TGTGCCAGCAGCTCAGATGGGCTTCAATACGATACGCAGTATTTT	CASSSDGLQYDTQYF
-	TRBJ1-2	TRBV19	-	TGTGCCAGTAGTCCGTACAGGGCGCTCGGCTACACCTTC	CASSPYRALGYTF
-	TRBJ2-7	TRBV10-3	-	TGTGCCATCAGTGGCCAGGGGAACTACGAGCAGTACTTC	CAISGQGNYEQYF
-	TRBJ2-7	TRBV5-1	-	TGCGCCAGCCGACAGCCAGGCTCCTACGAGCAGTACTTC	CASRQPGSYEQYF
TRBD1	TRBJ1-5	TRBV7-2	once	TGTGCCAGCAGCAAACCGGGACAGGGGCCTTTAGCCCAGCATTTT	CASSKPGQGPLAQHF
TRBD1	TRBJ2-3	TRBV5-6	-	TGTGCCAGCAGCTCGACAGGGGTCAGCACAGATACGCAGTATTTT	CASSSTGVSTDTQYF
-	TRBJ2-7	TRBV12-3/TRBV12-4	-	TGTGCCAGCAGCCGCGGCGGTGAGCAGTACTTC	CASSRGGEQYF
TRBD1	TRBJ2-6	TRBV7-9	-	TGTGCCAGCAGCACAACAGGGGGCCGTCCAGATGGGGCCAACGTCCTGACTTTC	CASSTTGGRPDGANVLTF
-	TRBJ2-3	TRBV25-1	-	TGTGCCAGCAGTGAAAATAATTTCGGCGGGAGCACAGATACGCAGTATTTT	CASSENNFGGSTDTQYF
TRBD2	TRBJ2-7	TRBV6-5	-	TGTGCCAGCAGTTCACCCAGACTAGCGGGAGCCCACGAGCAGTACTTC	CASSSPRLAGAHEQYF
-	TRBJ2-5	TRBV21-1	-	TGTGCCAGCATTGGGACTAGTGGGGAGACCCAGTACTTC	CASIGTSGETQYF
TRBD1	TRBJ1-5	TRBV4-3	-	TGCGCCAGCAGGAAAGGGTGCAGGGGGGTAAATCAGCCCCAGCATTTT	CASRKGCRGVNQPQHF
-	TRBJ1-1	TRBV6-5	few	TGTGCCAGCAGTTACGGGGGGGCGAACACTGAAGCTTTCTTT	CASSYGGANTEAFF
TRBD2	TRBJ2-1	TRBV6-4	few	TGTGCCAGCAGTCTAAGCGGGAGTTCGGGTGAGCAGTTCTTC	CASSLSGSSGEQFF
-	TRBJ1-4	TRBV18	-	TGTGCCAGCTCACCCGGAGGAGAAAAACTGTTTTTT	CASSPGGEKLFF
-	TRBJ2-5	TRBV7-2	-	TGTGCCAGCAGCTCCGAACCGGGACTGGGAAAGACCCAGTACTTC	CASSSEPGLGKTQYF
TRBD1	TRBJ2-3	TRBV3-1/TRBV3-2	-	TGTGCCAGCAGCCCCCGGGACAGGGGAGGCACAGATACGCAGTATTTT	CASSPRDRGGTDTQYF
TRBD2	TRBJ2-7	TRBV5-6	-	TGTGCCAGCAGCTTGGAAACCGGGAGGGCCTCCTACGAGCAGTACTTC	CASSLETGRASYEQYF
TRBD1	TRBJ2-2	TRBV3-1/TRBV3-2	once	TGTGCCAGCAGCTGGGGACAGGTCCGGACCGGGGAGCTGTTTTTT	CASSWGQVRTGELFF
-	TRBJ1-1	TRBV2	-	TGTGCCAGCAGAAACAGGGTATCGGGTTTGGCTTTCTTT	CASRNRVSGLAFF
-	TRBJ1-5	TRBV7-2	few	TGTGCCAGCAGCCCCAGCTGGGCAGGCAATCAGCCCCAGCATTTT	CASSPSWAGNQPQHF
-	TRBJ2-7	TRBV10-3	once	TGTGCCATCAGTGAGTCCGTGGCAGGAGGAGGGCAGTACTTC	CAISESVAGGGQYF
TRBD1	TRBJ2-2	TRBV7-2	-	TGTGCCAGCAGCTCCGGGCGGCAGGGGGCGCGTGGCGGGGAGCTGTTTTTT	CASSSGRQGARGGELFF
-	TRBJ2-2	TRBV6-2/TRBV6-3	-	TGTGCCAGCATCCCCGGCCGAGCGCGCACCGGGGAGCTGTTTTTT	CASIPGRARTGELFF
-	TRBJ2-7	TRBV19	once	TGTGCCAGTAGTATGGGGGGATCCTCCTACGAGCAGTACTTC	CASSMGGSSYEQYF
-	TRBJ1-2	TRBV4-1	-	TGCGCCAGCAGCCAAGCCAGGGACTCCCCTACCTTC	CASSQARDSPTF
-	TRBJ2-3	TRBV7-9	-	TGTGCCAGCAGCTTTTGGGGGGAGGACACGCAGTATTTT	CASSFWGEDTQYF
-	TRBJ1-1	TRBV7-9	-	TGTGCCAGCAGCCCCTACCCCCGGGGGAGGCACACTGAAGCTTTCTTT	CASSPYPRGRHTEAFF
-	TRBJ1-2	TRBV5-8	-	TGTGCCAGCAGCTGGGGCCTAGGAGAGAGAAATGGCTACACCTTC	CASSWGLGERNGYTF
-	TRBJ2-2	TRBV10-1	-	TGCGCCACCCTGACTGCCCCCCGGGACACCGGGGAGCTGTTTTTT	CATLTAPRDTGELFF
-	TRBJ2-7	TRBV5-3	-	TGTGCCAGAAGCACAAAGAACCCCTACGAGCAGTACTTC	CARSTKNPYEQYF
-	TRBJ1-2	TRBV10-3	-	TGTGCCATCAGTGGGGCCGGGGGGGGCGCGGACTATGGCTACACCTTC	CAISGAGGGADYGYTF
TRBD1	TRBJ2-7	TRBV5-1	-	TGCGCCAGCAGCTTCGGTGGGACAGGGACCACCTACGAGCAGTACTTC	CASSFGGTGTTYEQYF
-	TRBJ1-3	TRBV3-1/TRBV3-2	-	TGTGCCAGCAGCCCCCAGCGGGTTTTCTCTGGAAACACCATATATTTT	CASSPQRVFSGNTIYF
-	TRBJ1-2	TRBV18	-	TGTGCCAGCTCACCCGAGGCCTCAGTGGCAGGGAAGGACTATGGCTACACCTTC	CASSPEASVAGKDYGYTF
-	TRBJ1-2	TRBV19	-	TGTGCCAGTACCCGCACAACCAGTGGCTACACCTTC	CASTRTTSGYTF
TRBD1	TRBJ1-1	TRBV10-3	few	TGTGCCATCAGTGAGTCGGGACAGGGGGATGAAGCTTTCTTT	CAISESGQGDEAFF
-	TRBJ1-1	TRBV19	-	TGTGCCACCCACGATCACAGGCATTCTGCTTTCTTT	CATHDHRHSAFF
-	TRBJ2-7	TRBV7-9	-	TGTGCCAGCAGCCGTGCGGTCGCGGGGTACGAGCAGTACTTC	CASSRAVAGYEQYF
TRBD1	TRBJ2-7	TRBV5-5	-	TGTGCCAGCAGCCACTGGAGACAGGGGGGCCTCGAGCAGTACTTC	CASSHWRQGGLEQYF
TRBD1	TRBJ2-3	TRBV5-4	-	TGTGCCAGCAGCTCCCCACAGGGGAGCACAGATACGCAGTATTTT	CASSSPQGSTDTQYF
-	TRBJ2-5	TRBV11-2	-	TGTGCCAGCAGCTTCCGGGAGACCCAGTACTTC	CASSFRETQYF
TRBD1	TRBJ1-2	TRBV12-5	-	TGTGCTAGTGGCCTGAAAGGTACCCGGGACAGGGAGGATGGCTACACCTTC	CASGLKGTRDREDGYTF
-	TRBJ1-4	TRBV6-1	-	TGTGCCAGCAGGCACAGGCGGGGTGATGAAAAACTGTTTTTT	CASRHRRGDEKLFF
-	TRBJ2-3	TRBV10-3	-	TGTGCCATCAGTGAACGTCAGGGTGGGGATACGCAGTATTTT	CAISERQGGDTQYF
-	TRBJ1-1	TRBV6-6	-	TGTGCCAGCAGTCCTCGCCGGGGTGACACTGAAGCTTTCTTT	CASSPRRGDTEAFF
-	TRBJ2-3	TRBV24-1	-	TGTGCCACCAGTGACCCCAGGGGCGCGCAGGGCACAGATACGCAGTATTTT	CATSDPRGAQGTDTQYF
-	TRBJ2-3	TRBV4-1	-	TGCGCCAGCAGCCAAGACACTAGCACAGATACGCAGTATTTT	CASSQDTSTDTQYF
TRBD1	TRBJ2-2	TRBV7-2	once	TGTGCCAGCAGCTGGGGACAGGGGGCGAAAACCGGGGAGCTGTTTTTT	CASSWGQGAKTGELFF
TRBD1	TRBJ2-7	TRBV7-2	-	TGTGCCAGCAGCTTCATAGGACAGGGCGGCGGGTACGAGCAGTACTTC	CASSFIGQGGGYEQYF
TRBD2	TRBJ2-1	TRBV11-2	once	TGTGCCAGCAGCTTACCGGGACTATGGAATGAGCAGTTCTTC	CASSLPGLWNEQFF
-	TRBJ1-1	TRBV19	-	TGTGCCAGTAGTCTCTCGGGGGTGAAGCTGAACACTGAAGCTTTCTTT	CASSLSGVKLNTEAFF
-	TRBJ2-7	TRBV9	once	TGTGCCAGCAGTGCAAATTTGGGCGCCTACGAGCAGTACTTC	CASSANLGAYEQYF